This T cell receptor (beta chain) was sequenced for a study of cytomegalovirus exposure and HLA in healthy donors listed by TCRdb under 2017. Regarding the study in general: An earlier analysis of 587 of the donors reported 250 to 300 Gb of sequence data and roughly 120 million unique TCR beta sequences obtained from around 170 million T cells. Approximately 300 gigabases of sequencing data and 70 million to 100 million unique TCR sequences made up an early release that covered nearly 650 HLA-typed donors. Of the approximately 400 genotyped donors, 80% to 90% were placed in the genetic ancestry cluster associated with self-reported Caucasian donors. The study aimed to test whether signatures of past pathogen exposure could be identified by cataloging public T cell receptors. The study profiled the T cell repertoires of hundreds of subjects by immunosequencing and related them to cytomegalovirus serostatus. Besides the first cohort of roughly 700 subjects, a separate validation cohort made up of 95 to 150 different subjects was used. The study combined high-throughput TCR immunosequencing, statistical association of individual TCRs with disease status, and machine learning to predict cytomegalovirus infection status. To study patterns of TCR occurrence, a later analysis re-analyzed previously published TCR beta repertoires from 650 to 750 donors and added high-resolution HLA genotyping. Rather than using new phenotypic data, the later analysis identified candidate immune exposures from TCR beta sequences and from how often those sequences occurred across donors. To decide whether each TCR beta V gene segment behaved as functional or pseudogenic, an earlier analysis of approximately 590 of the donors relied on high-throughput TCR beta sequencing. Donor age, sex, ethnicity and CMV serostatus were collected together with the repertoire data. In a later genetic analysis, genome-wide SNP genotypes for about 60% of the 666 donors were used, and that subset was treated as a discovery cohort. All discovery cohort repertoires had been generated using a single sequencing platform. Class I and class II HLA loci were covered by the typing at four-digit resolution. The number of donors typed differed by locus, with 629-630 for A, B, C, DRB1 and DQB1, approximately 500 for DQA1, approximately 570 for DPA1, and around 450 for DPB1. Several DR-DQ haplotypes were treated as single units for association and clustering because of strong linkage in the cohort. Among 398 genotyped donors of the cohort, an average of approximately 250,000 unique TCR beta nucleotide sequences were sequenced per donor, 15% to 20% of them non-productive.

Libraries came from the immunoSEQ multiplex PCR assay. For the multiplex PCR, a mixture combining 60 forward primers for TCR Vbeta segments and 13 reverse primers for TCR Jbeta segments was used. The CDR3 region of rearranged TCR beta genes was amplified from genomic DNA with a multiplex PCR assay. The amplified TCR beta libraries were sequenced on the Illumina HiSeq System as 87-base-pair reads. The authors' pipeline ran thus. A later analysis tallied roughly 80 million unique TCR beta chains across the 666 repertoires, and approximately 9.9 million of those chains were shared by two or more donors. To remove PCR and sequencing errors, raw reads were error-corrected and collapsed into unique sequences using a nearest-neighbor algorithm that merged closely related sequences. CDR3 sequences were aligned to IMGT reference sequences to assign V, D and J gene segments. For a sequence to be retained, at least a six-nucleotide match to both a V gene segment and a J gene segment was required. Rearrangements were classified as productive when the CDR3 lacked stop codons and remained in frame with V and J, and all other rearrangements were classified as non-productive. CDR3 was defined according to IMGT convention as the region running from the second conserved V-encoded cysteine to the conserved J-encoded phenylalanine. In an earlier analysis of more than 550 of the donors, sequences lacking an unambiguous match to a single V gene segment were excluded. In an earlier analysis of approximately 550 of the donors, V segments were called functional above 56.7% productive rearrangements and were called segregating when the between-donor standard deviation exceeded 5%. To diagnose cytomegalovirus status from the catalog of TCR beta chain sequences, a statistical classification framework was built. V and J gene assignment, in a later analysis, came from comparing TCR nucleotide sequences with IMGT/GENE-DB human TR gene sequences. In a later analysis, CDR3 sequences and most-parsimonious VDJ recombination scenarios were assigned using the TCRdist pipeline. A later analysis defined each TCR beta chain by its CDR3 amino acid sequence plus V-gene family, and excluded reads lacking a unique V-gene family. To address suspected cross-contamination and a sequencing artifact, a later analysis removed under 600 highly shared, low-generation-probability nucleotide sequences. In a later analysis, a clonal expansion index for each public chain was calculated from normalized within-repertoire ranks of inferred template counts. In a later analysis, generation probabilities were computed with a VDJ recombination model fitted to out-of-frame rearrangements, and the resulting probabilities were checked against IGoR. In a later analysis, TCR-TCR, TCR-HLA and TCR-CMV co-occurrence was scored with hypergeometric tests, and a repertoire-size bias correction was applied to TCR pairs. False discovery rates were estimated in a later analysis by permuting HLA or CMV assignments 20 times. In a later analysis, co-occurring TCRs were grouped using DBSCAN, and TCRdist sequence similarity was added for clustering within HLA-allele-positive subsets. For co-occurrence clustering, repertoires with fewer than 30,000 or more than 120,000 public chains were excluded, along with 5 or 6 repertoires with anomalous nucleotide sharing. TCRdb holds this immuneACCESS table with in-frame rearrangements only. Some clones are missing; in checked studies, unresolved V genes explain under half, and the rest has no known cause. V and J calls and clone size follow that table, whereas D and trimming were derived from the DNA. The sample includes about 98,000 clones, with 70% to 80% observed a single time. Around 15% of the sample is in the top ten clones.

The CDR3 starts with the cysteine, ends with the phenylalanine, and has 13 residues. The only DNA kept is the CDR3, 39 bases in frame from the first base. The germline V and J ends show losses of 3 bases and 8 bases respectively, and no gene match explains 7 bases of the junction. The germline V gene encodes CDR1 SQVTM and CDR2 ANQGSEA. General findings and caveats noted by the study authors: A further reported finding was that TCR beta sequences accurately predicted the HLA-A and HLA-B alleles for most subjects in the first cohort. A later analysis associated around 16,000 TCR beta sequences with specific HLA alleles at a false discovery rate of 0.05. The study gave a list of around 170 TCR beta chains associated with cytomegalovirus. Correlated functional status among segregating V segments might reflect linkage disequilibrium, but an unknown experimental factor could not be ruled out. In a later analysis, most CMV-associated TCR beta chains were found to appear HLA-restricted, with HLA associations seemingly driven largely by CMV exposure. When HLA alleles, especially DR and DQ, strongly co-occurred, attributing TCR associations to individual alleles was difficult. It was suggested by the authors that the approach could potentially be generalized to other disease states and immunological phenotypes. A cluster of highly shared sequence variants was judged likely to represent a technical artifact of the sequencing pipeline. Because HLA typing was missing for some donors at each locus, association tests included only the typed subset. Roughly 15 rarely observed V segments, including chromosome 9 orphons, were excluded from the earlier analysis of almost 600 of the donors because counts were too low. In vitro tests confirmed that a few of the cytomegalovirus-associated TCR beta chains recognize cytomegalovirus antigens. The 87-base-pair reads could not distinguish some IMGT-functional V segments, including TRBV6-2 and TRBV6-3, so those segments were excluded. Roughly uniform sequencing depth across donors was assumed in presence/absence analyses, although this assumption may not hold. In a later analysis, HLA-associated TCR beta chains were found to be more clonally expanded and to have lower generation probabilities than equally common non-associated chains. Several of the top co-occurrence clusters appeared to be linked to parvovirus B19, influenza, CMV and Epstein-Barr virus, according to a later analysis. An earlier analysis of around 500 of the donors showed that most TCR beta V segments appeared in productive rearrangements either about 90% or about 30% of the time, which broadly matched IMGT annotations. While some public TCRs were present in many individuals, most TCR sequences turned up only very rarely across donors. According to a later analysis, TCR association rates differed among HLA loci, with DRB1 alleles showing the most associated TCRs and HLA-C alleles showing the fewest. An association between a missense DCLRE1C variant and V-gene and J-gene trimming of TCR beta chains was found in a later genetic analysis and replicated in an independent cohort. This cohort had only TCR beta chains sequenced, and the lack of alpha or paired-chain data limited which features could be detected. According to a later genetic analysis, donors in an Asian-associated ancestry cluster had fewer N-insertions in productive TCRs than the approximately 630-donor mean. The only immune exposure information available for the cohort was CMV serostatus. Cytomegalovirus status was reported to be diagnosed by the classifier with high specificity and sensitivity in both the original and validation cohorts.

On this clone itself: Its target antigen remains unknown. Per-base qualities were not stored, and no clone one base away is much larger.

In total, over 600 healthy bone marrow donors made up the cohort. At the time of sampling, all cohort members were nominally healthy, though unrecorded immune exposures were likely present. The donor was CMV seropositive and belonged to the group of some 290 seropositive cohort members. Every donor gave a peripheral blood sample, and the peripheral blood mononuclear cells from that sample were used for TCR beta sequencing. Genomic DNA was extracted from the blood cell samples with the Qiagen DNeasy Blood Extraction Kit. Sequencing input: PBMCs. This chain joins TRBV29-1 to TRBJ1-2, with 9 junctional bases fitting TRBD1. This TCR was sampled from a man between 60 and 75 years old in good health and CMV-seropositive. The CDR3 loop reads CSVDPGTGQGYTF. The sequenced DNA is TGCAGCGTTGACCCCGGGACAGGGCAGGGCTACACCTTC.